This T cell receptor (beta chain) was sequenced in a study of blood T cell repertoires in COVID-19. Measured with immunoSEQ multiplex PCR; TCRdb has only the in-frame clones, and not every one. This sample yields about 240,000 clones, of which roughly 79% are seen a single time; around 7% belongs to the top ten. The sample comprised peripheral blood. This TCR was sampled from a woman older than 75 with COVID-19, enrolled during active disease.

CDR3 nucleotide sequence: TGTGCCAGCAGCCTGAACACCGGGGAGCTGTTTTTT. This codes for CASSLNTGELFF. The rearrangement joins TRBV13 to TRBJ2-2, with D unresolved. The V end lost 5 bases, the J end lost 1 base, and 2 bases lay between the germline ends. The length of the CDR3 is 12 residues. Germline CDR1 and CDR2: PRHDT and FYEKMQ (reference sequence). Drawing the rest from reference TRBV13 and TRBJ2-2, the complete variable domain is AAGVIQSPRHLIKEKRETATLKCYPIPRHDTVYWYQQGPGQDPQFLISFYEKMQSDKGSIPDRFSAQQFSDYHSELNMSSLELGDSALYFCASSLNTGELFFGEGSRLTVL.